The source of this TCR beta chain is a study of blood T cells in healthy people across ages. Study-wide findings and caveats: Age brought a roughly linear fall in TCR beta diversity measured per million T cells. Naive and antigen-experienced cells were not separated, limiting conclusive comparison.

This CDR3 comprises 14 residues. V lost 6 bases to trimming and J lost 5 bases; unmatched junction nucleotides: 6. CDR1 and CDR2 from the germline V gene are SNHLY and FYNNEI. A second PCR of about 6 to 11 cycles used a sample-barcoded 5' primer and a J-beta primer mix. Per sample, CDR3-containing paired-end reads numbered at least 2.5 million. TCRdb recomputed calls from the 5' RACE reads with MiXCR, one row per CDR3 protein. The sample shows hundreds of thousands of distinct CDR3 sequences, 45% to 50% of them seen only once. A remark on this clonotype: Its antigen is as yet unknown.

The individuals who served as donors were healthy Caucasians living in Russia, aged about 6 to 100. V and J are TRBV2 and TRBJ2-1, with 8 nucleotides matching TRBD1. The sequencing sample was made of blood. The receptor was isolated from a woman in her sixties or seventies in good health. The CDR3 here is CASSSQGADNEQFF. CDR3 DNA: TGTGCCAGCAGCTCCCAGGGGGCAGACAATGAGCAGTTCTTC.